A single T cell receptor (beta chain) is shown here with its context. Germline V gives CDR1 LGHDT, CDR2 YNNKEL (reference sequence). Trimming shortened V by 5 bases and J by 8 bases, and 19 bases separated the two germline ends. The length of the CDR3 is 15 residues. This entry belongs to a study of blood T cell repertoires in COVID-19. The wider study: Collection of acute and convalescent COVID-19 samples took place in the United States, Italy and Spain. The analysed material was cDNA or gDNA that came from T cells, B-cell-depleted T cells, or PBMCs.

Per the original data handling: From reference gene primer amplification, estimates of nucleated cell counts were derived. The repertoire was sequenced with immunoSEQ multiplex PCR; TCRdb's copy has only in-frame clones and lacks some. From that table come the V and J calls and clone size; the DNA was used to work out D and trimming. The table records 73,000 or so clones, around four fifths of them present only once. This chain connects TRBV3-1 (or the pseudogene TRBV3-2) to TRBJ2-1; D is possibly TRBD2 (6 bases). The TCR originated in a middle-aged man with active COVID-19. The sequencing sample was made of peripheral blood. The CDR3 DNA follows: TGTGCCAGCAGCGCGGGACTCACTAACCTCGATGAGCAGTTCTTC. Amino acid sequence: CASSAGLTNLDEQFF.